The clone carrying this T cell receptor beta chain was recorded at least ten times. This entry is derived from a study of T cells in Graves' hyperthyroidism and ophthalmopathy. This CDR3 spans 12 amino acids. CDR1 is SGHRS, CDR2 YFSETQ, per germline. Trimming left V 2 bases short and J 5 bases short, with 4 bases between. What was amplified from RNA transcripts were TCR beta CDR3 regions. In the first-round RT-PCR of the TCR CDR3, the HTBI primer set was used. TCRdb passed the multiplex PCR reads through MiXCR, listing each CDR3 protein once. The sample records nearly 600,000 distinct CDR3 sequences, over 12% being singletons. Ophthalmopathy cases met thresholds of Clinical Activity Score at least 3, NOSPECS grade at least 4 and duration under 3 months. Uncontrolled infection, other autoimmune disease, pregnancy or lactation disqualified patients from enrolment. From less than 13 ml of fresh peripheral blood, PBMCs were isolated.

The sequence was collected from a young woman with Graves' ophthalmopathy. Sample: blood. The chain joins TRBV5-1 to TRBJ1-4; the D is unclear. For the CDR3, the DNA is TGCGCCAGCAGCTTCGACAATGAAAAACTGTTTTTT. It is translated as CASSFDNEKLFF.